Presented here are 9 T cell receptor beta chains from one specimen sequenced in a study of T cell changes during pregnancy in multiple sclerosis. The assay was immunoSEQ multiplex PCR, and TCRdb's table has in-frame clones only and misses some. The data contain more than 60,000 clones, roughly 91% of them seen just once; the ten biggest clones take up approximately 0.9%. Sequencing used peripheral blood, obtained before pregnancy. The receptors shown here come from a female donor with multiple sclerosis, enrolled in a pregnancy study.

V usage is TRBV5-6 and J usage is TRBJ1-3, with 8 bases lining up with TRBD1. The trim removed 1 base at V and 3 bases at J, leaving 6 bases unmatched. The CDR3 totals 16 residues. The germline gives CDR1 SGHDT, CDR2 YYEEEE. CDR3: CASSLRQGASGNTIYF. The CDR3 nucleotides are TGTGCCAGCAGCTTGAGGCAGGGGGCTAGTGGAAACACCATATATTTT. The full variable domain, completed using reference TRBV5-6 and TRBJ1-3, is DAGVTQSPTHLIKTRGQQVTLRCSPKSGHDTVSWYQQALGQGPQFIFQYYEEEERQRGNFPDRFSGHQFPNYSSELNVNALLLGDSALYLCASSLRQGASGNTIYFGEGSWLTVV.

The chain has TRBV18 and TRBJ2-7; a weak D match, TRBD1 (6 bases). Trimming removed 4 bases from V and 0 bases from J, with 7 bases in between. Germline CDR1 and CDR2: KGHSH and LQKENI. This CDR3 region has 13 residues. This chain's CDR3 is CASSRTDSYEQYF. In DNA, the CDR3 is TGTGCCAGCTCACGGACAGACTCCTACGAGCAGTACTTC. Together with reference TRBV18 and TRBJ2-7, the CDR3 gives the full variable domain: NAGVMQNPRHLVRRRGQEARLRCSPMKGHSHVYWYRQLPEEGLKFMVYLQKENIIDESGMPKERFSAEFPKEGPSILRIQQVVRGDSAAYFCASSRTDSYEQYFGPGTRLTVT.

The chain employs TRBV5-4 and TRBJ2-2; TRBD1 matches 9 bases. Germline V gives CDR1 SGHNT, CDR2 YYREEE (reference sequence). CDR3 size: 15 residues. V was clipped by 4 bases and J by 5 bases; unmatched bases: 6. The CDR3 is CASSGRTGETGELFF. CDR3 sequence (DNA): TGTGCCAGCAGCGGGCGGACAGGGGAGACCGGGGAGCTGTTTTTT.

The rearrangement uses TRBV10-2 and TRBJ2-1; the match to TRBD2 covers 13 bases. The CDR3 has 18 residues. Germline CDR1 WSHSY, CDR2 SAAADI. The V segment lost 4 bases and the J segment 8 bases; nucleotides outside the gene matches: 14. In DNA form, the CDR3 reads TGCGCCAGCAGTGGGCCGCCACAGGGACTAGCGGGGAAGGATGAGCAGTTCTTC. It is translated as CASSGPPQGLAGKDEQFF.

The V and J genes are TRBV7-3 and TRBJ2-1, with D uncertain. Germline V lookup: CDR1 SGHTA, CDR2 FQGTGA. Trimming removed 5 bases at V and 6 bases at J, with 8 bases between. The CDR3 spans 12 residues. The CDR3 protein is CASSARFNEQFF. The CDR3 DNA reads TGTGCCAGCAGCGCCAGATTCAATGAGCAGTTCTTC.

The chain carries TRBV7-9 and TRBJ2-5; D ambiguous. The CDR3 is made up of 11 amino acids. The germline V gene has CDR1 SEHNR and CDR2 FQNEAQ (reference sequence). The V end was cut by 5 bases, the J end by 5 bases, with 6 bases between. The CDR3 protein is CASSHEETQYF. CDR3 nucleotide sequence: TGTGCCAGCAGCCACGAGGAGACCCAGTACTTC.

V and J are TRBV25-1 and TRBJ1-6; TRBD1 matches 7 bases. Per germline, CDR1 MGHDK and CDR2 SYGVNS. Trimming took 9 bases from V and 6 from J; bases not matched to a gene: 11. The CDR3 spans 15 residues. CDR3: CASSLDRVINSPLHF. CDR3 bases: TGTGCCAGTTCCCTAGACAGGGTGATTAATTCACCCCTCCACTTT.

CDR3 DNA sequence: TGTGCCAGTAGTATATGGCTAGCGGGGGTCAATGAGCAGTTCTTC. Protein sequence: CASSIWLAGVNEQFF. V and J are TRBV19 and TRBJ2-1; 10 bases align to TRBD2. This CDR3 contains 15 residues. Germline V gene data show CDR1 as LNHDA and CDR2 as SQIVND (reference sequence). V gave up 2 bases and J gave up 6 bases; unmatched junction bases: 4.

The rearrangement links TRBV19 to TRBJ1-2, with TRBD1 matching over 7 bases. Germline trimming cut 5 bases from V and 4 bases from J; bases unmatched to any gene: 13. The length of the CDR3 is 16 residues. The germline V gene has CDR1 LNHDA and CDR2 SQIVND (reference sequence). CDR3 loop: CASSPRDRTVVYGYTF. The CDR3 DNA reads as TGTGCCAGTAGTCCGCGGGACAGAACCGTCGTCTATGGCTACACCTTC.